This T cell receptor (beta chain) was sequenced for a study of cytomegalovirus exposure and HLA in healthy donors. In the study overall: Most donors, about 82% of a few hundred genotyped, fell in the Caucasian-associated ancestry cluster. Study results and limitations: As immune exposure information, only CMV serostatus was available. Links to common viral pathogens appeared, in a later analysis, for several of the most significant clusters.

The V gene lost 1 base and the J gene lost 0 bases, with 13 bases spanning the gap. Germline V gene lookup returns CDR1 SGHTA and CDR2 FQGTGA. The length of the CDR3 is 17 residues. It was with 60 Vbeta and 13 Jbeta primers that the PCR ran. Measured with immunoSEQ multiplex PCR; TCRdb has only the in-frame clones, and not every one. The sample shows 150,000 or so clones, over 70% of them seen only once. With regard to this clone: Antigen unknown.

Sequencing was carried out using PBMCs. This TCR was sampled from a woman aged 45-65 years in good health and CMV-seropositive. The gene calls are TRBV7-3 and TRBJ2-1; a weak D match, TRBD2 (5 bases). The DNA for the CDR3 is TGTGCCAGCAGCTTAAGGCCGAGCGGTAGCTCCTACAATGAGCAGTTCTTC. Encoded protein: CASSLRPSGSSYNEQFF.